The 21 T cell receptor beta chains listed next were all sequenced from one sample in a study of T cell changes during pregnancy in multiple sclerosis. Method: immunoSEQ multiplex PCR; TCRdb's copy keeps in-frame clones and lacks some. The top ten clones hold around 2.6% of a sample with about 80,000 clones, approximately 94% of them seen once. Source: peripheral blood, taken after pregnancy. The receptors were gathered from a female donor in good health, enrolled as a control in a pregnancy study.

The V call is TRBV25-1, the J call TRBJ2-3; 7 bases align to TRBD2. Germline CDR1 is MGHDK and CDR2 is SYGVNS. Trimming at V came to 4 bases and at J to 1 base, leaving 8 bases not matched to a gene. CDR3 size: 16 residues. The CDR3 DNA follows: TGTGCCAGCAGTGTCCTACTAGCGTCTGGCACAGATACGCAGTATTTT. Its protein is CASSVLLASGTDTQYF.

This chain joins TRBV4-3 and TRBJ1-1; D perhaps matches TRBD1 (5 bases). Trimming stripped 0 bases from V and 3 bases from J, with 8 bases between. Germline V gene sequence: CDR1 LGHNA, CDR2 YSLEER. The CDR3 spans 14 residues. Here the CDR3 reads CASSQDLRDTEAFF. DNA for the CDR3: TGCGCCAGCAGCCAAGATCTCAGGGACACTGAAGCTTTCTTT.

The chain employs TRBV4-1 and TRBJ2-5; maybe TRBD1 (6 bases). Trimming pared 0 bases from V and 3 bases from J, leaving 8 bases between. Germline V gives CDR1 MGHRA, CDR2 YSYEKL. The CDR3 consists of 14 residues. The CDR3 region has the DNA TGCGCCAGCAGCCAAGACAGGGGCAAAGAGACCCAGTACTTC. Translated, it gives CASSQDRGKETQYF.

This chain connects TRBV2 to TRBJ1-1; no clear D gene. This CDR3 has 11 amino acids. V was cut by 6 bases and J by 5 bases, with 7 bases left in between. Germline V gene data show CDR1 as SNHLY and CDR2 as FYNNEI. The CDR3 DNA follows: TGTGCCAGCAGGAGCCGGACTGAAGCTTTCTTT. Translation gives CASRSRTEAFF.

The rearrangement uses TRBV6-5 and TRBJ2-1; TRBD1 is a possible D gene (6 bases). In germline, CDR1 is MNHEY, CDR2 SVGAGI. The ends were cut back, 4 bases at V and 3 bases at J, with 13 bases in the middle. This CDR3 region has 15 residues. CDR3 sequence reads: CASSLQGRGYNEQFF. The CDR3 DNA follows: TGTGCCAGCAGTTTACAGGGTAGGGGCTACAATGAGCAGTTCTTC.

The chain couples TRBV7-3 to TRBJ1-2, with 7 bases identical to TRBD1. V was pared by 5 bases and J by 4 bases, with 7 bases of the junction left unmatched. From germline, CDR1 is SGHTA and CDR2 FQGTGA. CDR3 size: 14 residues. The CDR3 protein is CASSPGQDRYGYTF. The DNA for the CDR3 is TGTGCCAGCAGCCCCGGACAGGATCGCTATGGCTACACCTTC.

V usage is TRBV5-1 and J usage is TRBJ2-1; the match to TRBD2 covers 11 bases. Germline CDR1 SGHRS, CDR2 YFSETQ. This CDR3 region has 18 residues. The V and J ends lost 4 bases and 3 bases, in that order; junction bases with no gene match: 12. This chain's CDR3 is CASSVERPGLADYNEQFF. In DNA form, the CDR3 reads TGCGCCAGCAGCGTCGAAAGACCGGGACTAGCGGACTACAATGAGCAGTTCTTC.

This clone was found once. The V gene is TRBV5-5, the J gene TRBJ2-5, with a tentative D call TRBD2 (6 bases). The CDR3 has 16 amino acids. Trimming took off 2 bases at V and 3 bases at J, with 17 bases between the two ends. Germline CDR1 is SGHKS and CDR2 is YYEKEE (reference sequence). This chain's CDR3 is CASSFTAGIVKETQYF. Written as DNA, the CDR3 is TGTGCCAGCAGCTTCACGGCGGGGATTGTCAAAGAGACCCAGTACTTC.

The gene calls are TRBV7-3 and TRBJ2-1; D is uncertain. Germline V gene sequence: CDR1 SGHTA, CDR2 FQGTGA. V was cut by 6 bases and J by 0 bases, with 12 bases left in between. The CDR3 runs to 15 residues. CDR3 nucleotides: TGTGCCAGCAGACTCGACTTTGACTCCTACAATGAGCAGTTCTTC. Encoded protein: CASRLDFDSYNEQFF.

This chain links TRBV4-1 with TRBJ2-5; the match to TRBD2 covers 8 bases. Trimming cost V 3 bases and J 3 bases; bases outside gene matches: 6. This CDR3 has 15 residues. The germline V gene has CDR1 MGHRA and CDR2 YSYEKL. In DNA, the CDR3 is TGCGCCAGCAGCCACTCAGCGGGAGCTGAAGAGACCCAGTACTTC. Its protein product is CASSHSAGAEETQYF.

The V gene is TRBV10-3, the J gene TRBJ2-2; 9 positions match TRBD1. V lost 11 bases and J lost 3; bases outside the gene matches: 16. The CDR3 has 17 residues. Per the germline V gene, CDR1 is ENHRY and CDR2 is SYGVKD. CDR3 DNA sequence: TGTGCCGTGGGACCTACCGGGACAGGGATACACACCGGGGAGCTGTTTTTT. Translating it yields CAVGPTGTGIHTGELFF.

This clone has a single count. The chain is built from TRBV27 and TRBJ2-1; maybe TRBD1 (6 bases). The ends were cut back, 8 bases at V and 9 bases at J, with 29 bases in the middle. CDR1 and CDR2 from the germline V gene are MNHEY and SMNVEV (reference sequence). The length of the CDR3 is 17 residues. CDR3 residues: CASSPQGRRTRPGEQFF. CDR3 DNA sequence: TGTGCCAGCTCACCACAGGGTCGGCGGACCCGACCGGGTGAGCAGTTCTTC.

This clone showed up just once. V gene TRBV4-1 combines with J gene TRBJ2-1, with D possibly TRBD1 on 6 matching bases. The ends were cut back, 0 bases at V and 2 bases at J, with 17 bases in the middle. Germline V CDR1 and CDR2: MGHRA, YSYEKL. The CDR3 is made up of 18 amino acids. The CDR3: CASSQDRRGHMAYNEQFF. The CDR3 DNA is TGCGCCAGCAGCCAAGATCGAAGGGGACACATGGCCTACAATGAGCAGTTCTTC.

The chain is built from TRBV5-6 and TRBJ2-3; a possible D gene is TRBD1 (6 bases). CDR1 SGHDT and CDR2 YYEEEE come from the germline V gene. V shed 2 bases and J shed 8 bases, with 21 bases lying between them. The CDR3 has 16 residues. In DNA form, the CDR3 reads TGTGCCAGCAGCTTCCTTCTTACGGACAGCGGAGCTACGCAGTATTTT. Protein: CASSFLLTDSGATQYF.

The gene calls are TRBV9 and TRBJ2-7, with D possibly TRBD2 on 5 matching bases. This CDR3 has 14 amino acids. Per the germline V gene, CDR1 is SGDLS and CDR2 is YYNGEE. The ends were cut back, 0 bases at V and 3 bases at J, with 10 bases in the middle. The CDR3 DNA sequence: TGTGCCAGCAGCGTAGGGCCGGCGGGCTACGAGCAGTACTTC. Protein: CASSVGPAGYEQYF.

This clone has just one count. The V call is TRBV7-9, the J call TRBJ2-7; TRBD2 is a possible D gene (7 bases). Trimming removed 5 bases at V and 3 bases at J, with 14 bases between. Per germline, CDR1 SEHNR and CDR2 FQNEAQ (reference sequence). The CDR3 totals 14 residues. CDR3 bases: TGTGCCAGCAGCCGAGGGGGGGTTCTCTACGAGCAGTACTTC. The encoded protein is CASSRGGVLYEQYF.

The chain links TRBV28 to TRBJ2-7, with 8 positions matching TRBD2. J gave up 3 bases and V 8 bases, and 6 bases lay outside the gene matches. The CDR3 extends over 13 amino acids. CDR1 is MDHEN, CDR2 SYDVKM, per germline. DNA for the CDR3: TGTGCCAGCCAAACGGGACTAGTCTACGAGCAGTACTTC. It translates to CASQTGLVYEQYF.

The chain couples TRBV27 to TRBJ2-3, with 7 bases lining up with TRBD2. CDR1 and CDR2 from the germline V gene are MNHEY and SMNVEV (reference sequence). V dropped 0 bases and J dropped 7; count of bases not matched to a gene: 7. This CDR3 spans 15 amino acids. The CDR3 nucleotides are TGTGCCAGCAGTTTATCGGGTGCTAGCGGATATACGCAGTATTTT. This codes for CASSLSGASGYTQYF.

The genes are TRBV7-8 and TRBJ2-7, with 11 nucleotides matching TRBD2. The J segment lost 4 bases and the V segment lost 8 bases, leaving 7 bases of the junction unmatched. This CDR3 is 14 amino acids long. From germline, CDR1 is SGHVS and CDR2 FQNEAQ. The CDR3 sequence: CASVRGTSGYEQYF. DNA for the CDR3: TGTGCCAGCGTTCGCGGGACTAGCGGATACGAGCAGTACTTC. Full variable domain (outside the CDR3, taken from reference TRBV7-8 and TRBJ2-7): GAGVSQSPRYKVAKRGQDVALRCDPISGHVSLFWYQQALGQGPEFLTYFQNEAQLDKSGLPSDRFFAERPEGSVSTLKIQRTQQEDSAVYLCASVRGTSGYEQYFGPGTRLTVT.

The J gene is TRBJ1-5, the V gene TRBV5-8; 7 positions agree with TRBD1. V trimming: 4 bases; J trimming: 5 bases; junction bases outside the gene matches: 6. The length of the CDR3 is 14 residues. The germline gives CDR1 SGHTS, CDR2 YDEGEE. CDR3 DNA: TGTGCCAGCAGCACCGGACAGGTCCATCAGCCCCAGCATTTT. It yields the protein CASSTGQVHQPQHF.

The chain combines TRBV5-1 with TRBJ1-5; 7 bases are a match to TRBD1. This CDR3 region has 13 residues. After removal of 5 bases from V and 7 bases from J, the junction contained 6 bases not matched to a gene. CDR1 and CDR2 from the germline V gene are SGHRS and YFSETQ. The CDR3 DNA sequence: TGCGCCAGCAGAGGACAGGACGACCAGCCCCAGCATTTT. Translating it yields CASRGQDDQPQHF.